Below, one T cell receptor (beta chain) is given with its context. This record belongs to a study of blood T cell repertoires in COVID-19. As for the study in general: Acute and convalescent COVID-19 samples came from the United States, Italy and Spain.

With 5 bases removed from V and 6 bases from J, the gap between germline ends came to 25 bases. CDR3 length: 17 residues. Germline-derived CDR1 and CDR2 are SGHVS and FNYEAQ. As handled by the study authors: Amplified reference gene primers provided the basis for estimating nucleated cell counts. Libraries were prepared by immunoSEQ multiplex PCR; TCRdb keeps only in-frame clonotypes and omits some of them. V and J calls and clone size are given by that table; D and trimming were obtained from the DNA. The sample has more than 150,000 clones, about 80% seen once. This rearrangement joins TRBV7-6 to TRBJ1-2, with D unresolved. The sequencing sample was made of peripheral blood. This sequence was found in an older woman with acute or convalescent COVID-19. The CDR3 sequence is CASSPSIAETAGNGYTF. The CDR3 DNA reads TGTGCCAGCAGCCCTTCGATCGCGGAGACGGCCGGGAATGGCTACACCTTC.